The clone carrying this T cell receptor beta chain was seen ten or more times. The sample is drawn from a study of early T cells in non-severe SARS-CoV-2 infection. TCRdb redid the calling of the 5' RACE reads with MiXCR, one entry per CDR3 protein. The table has about 26,000 distinct CDR3 sequences, over 4.5% seen once. Germline V lookup: CDR1 SEHNR, CDR2 FQNEAQ (reference sequence). This CDR3 comprises 14 residues. V shed 6 bases and J shed 5 bases, with 17 bases lying between them. The clonotype was recovered from an adult who was a healthcare worker with PCR-confirmed SARS-CoV-2 infection or an uninfected control (not recorded which). The sequenced sample was whole blood. The J gene is TRBJ2-7, the V gene TRBV7-9; D unresolved. The CDR3 loop is CASSSDRPLDEQYF. CDR3 DNA: TGTGCCAGCAGTTCCGACCGACCCTTGGACGAGCAGTACTTC.